Detailed here is one T cell receptor (beta chain). This specimen comes from a study of blood T cell repertoires in COVID-19. The CDR3 has 14 residues. Germline CDR1 MNHEY, CDR2 SMNVEV (reference sequence). V gave up 3 bases and J gave up 5 bases, with 13 bases separating them. Produced via immunoSEQ multiplex PCR; TCRdb's table is partial and in-frame only. Of some 200,000 clones listed, around 83% are singletons. The receptor was isolated from a woman aged 40 to 49 who had recovered from COVID-19. The sequencing sample was made of peripheral blood. The chain links TRBV27 to TRBJ1-1; D possibly corresponds to TRBD1 (5 bases). The CDR3 spells CASSFRREGTEAFF. The CDR3, as DNA: TGTGCCAGCAGTTTTCGCAGGGAGGGTACTGAAGCTTTCTTT.